This T cell receptor beta chain appears in the sequencing data of a study of shared clonotypes between healthy human individuals. General observations from the study: Few donors limited the genetic and exposure-history diversity represented.

It was CD45RO-negative cells, positively selected for CCR7, that made up naive CD8 cells, with terminally differentiated effector memory CD45RA+ cells excluded. About this clone itself: Antigen unknown.

Sorted-subset replicate PCRs used roughly 180 ng DNA, some 30,000 T cell genomes. TCRdb keeps only in-frame clones here, not all; method: immunoSEQ multiplex PCR. Of around 550,000 clones in the sample, roughly 95% were seen once. Sequenced sample: naive CD8+ T cells sorted from blood. This receptor was identified in a woman in her 30s in good health.

The CDR3: CASSQDGLGYEQYF. The CDR3 nucleotides are TGTGCCAGCAGCCAAGATGGACTCGGATACGAGCAGTACTTC. J is TRBJ2-7 and V is TRBV4-2; D is perhaps TRBD2 (5 bases). This CDR3 is built from 14 residues. Germline V CDR1 and CDR2: LGHNA, YNFKEQ. V was pared by 0 bases and J by 4 bases, with 10 bases between.